The text below deals with one T cell receptor beta chain. Its antigen is not identified. These data are taken from a study of regulatory T cells in long-lasting Graves disease. The time point denotes: newly diagnosed GD, antithyroid drugs for less than 3 months. After RNA was extracted from PBMCs, the TCR library was made from it. Relying on iRepertoire HTBI primers and Arm-PCR of CDR3 regions, the team built TCR beta libraries. TCRdb reprocessed the multiplex PCR reads with MiXCR, giving one entry per CDR3 protein. The table lists about 540,000 distinct CDR3 sequences, roughly 13% of them singletons. Germline values: CDR1 KGHSH, CDR2 LQKENI. After removal of 5 bases from V and 7 bases from J, the junction contained 9 bases not matched to a gene. The CDR3 has 15 amino acids. Notes on the study in general: Gene preferences differed: TRBV28, TRBJ1-2, TRBJ2-5 in persistent cases.

These sequences were also reported in another study, on T cells in Graves' hyperthyroidism and ophthalmopathy. That report notes: The HTBI primer set drove a first-round RT-PCR of the TCR CDR3. Within blood appeared most thyroid clonotypes that had expanded above 0.001.

The chain recombines TRBV18 with TRBJ2-1; 9 bases are shared with TRBD1. This clonotype was sampled from a man aged 25-45 years with Graves disease. The specimen was peripheral blood mononuclear cells (PBMCs), collected at new diagnosis, from a patient treated with antithyroid drugs. The CDR3 is CASSSGAGTGNEQFF. The CDR3, as DNA: TGTGCCAGCTCAAGCGGCGCCGGGACAGGGAATGAGCAGTTCTTC.